In its sample, the clone carrying this TCR beta chain was seen a few times. The data are from a study of blood T cell repertoires in COVID-19. Background on the study: Acute and convalescent COVID-19 specimens originated in the United States, Italy and Spain. PBMCs, B-cell-depleted T cells, or T cells were the source of the cDNA or gDNA that made up the material.

As handled by the study authors: From reference gene primer amplification, estimates of nucleated cell counts were derived. Clones were sequenced by immunoSEQ multiplex PCR, and TCRdb holds only the in-frame ones, with some missing. D and trimming were read from the DNA, whereas the V and J calls and clone size are those reported in that table. The data contain roughly 220,000 clones, roughly 82% of them singletons. Trimming at V came to 4 bases and at J to 3 bases, leaving 8 bases not matched to a gene. Germline assignment: CDR1 GTSNPN and CDR2 SVGIG (reference sequence). The CDR3 consists of 15 residues.

The source material was peripheral blood. The V and J genes are TRBV30 and TRBJ2-3; 9 bases fit TRBD2. The clonotype originates from a middle-aged woman who had recovered from COVID-19. The CDR3 region is CAWTAAGGPTDTQYF. CDR3 DNA: TGTGCCTGGACTGCTGCGGGGGGGCCGACAGATACGCAGTATTTT.